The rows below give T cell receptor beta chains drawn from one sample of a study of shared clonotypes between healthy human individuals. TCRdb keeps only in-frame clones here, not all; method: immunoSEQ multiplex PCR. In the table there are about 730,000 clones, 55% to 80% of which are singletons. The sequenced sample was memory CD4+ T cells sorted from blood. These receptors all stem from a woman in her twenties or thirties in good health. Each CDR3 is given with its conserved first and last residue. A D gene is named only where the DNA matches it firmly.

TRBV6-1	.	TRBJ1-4	CASSEDRFQNEKLFF
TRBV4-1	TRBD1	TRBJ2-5	CASSQGTGDLGETQYF
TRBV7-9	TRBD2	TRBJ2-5	CASSLGLAGGKVLQTQYF
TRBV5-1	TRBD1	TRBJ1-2	CASSLGDRDQYGYTF
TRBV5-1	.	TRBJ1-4	CASSLRRPATNEKLFF
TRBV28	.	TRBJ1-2	CASSRQVAGGYTF
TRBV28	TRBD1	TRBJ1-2	CASSLDRGLSNYGYTF
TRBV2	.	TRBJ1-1	CASRREGNTEAFF
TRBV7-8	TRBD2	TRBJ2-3	CASSLGQAGDIHTQYF
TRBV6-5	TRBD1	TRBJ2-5	CASSFVETGECETQYF
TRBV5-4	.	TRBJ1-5	CASSPKPGANQPQHF
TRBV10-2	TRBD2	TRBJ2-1	CASSEILAGEQFF
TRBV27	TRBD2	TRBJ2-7	CASSPALAGGPVYEQYF